The 9 T cell receptor beta chains in this list originate from one sample, sequenced in a study of T-cell memory formation after mild COVID-19. TCRdb re-called the 5' RACE reads through MiXCR, storing one row per CDR3 protein. The sample includes 250,000 or so distinct CDR3 sequences, roughly 17% seen only once; the top ten take 20% to 25%. Sequenced input: PBMCs or a T cell subset sorted from them (not recorded which). The receptors were gathered from a man younger than 35 who had mild COVID-19 (a few samples of this study predate the infection). Cell type and time point are not known.

A few counts support this clonotype. This rearrangement joins TRBV5-6 to TRBJ2-3; TRBD2 is a possible D gene (6 bases). V was cut by 4 bases and J by 1 base, with 13 bases left in between. Germline V lookup: CDR1 SGHDT, CDR2 YYEEEE. CDR3 size: 15 residues. The CDR3 protein is CASSPWEEGTDTQYF. The CDR3 nucleotides read TGTGCCAGCAGCCCCTGGGAGGAGGGCACAGATACGCAGTATTTT.

The chain combines TRBV6-2 or TRBV6-3 with TRBJ1-5; weak D call: TRBD1 (6 bases). The CDR3 has 15 amino acids. The germline gives CDR1 MNHEY, CDR2 SVGEGT. The V end was cut by 6 bases, the J end by 0 bases, with 12 bases between. The CDR3 loop reads CASSFGQRSNQPQHF. DNA of the CDR3: TGTGCCAGCAGCTTCGGACAGCGTAGCAATCAGCCCCAGCATTTT.

The V call is TRBV18, the J call TRBJ1-2; D is unresolved. This CDR3 comprises 14 residues. The V end was cut by 3 bases, the J end by 5 bases, with 13 bases between. CDR1 and CDR2 from the germline V gene are KGHSH and LQKENI. CDR3 residues: CASSPDQQSYGYTF. DNA of the CDR3: TGTGCCAGCTCACCTGACCAACAGTCTTATGGCTACACCTTC.

This clonotype was seen ten or more times. This chain joins TRBV5-5 and TRBJ2-7; no clear D gene. The CDR3 contains 13 residues. V was trimmed by 0 bases and J by 3 bases, leaving 7 bases between them. In germline, CDR1 is SGHKS, CDR2 YYEKEE (reference sequence). CDR3 amino acids: CASSLEAVYEQYF. CDR3 in DNA: TGTGCCAGCAGCTTGGAAGCAGTCTACGAGCAGTACTTC.

This rearrangement joins TRBV14 to TRBJ2-3, with TRBD2 matching over 9 bases. Germline V gene sequence: CDR1 SGHDN, CDR2 FVKESK. This CDR3 is 14 amino acids long. V was pared by 3 bases and J by 3 bases, with 1 base of the junction left unmatched. DNA of the CDR3: TGTGCCAGCAGCCATCTAGCGGGGACAGATACGCAGTATTTT. This translates into CASSHLAGTDTQYF.

This clonotype was detected a few times. This chain uses TRBV9 with TRBJ1-1, with D hard to call. The length of the CDR3 is 16 residues. Trimming removed 3 bases at V and 4 bases at J, with 19 bases between. Germline CDR1 and CDR2: SGDLS and YYNGEE. The CDR3 DNA sequence: TGTGCCAGCAGCGACGGGTTAGGGCGAGAGGTCACTGAAGCTTTCTTT. It translates to CASSDGLGREVTEAFF.

The J gene is TRBJ1-1, the V gene TRBV7-2, with 10 bases matching TRBD1. CDR1 SGHTA and CDR2 FQGNSA come from the germline V gene. There are 16 residues in the CDR3. The V and J ends lost 1 base and 4 bases, in that order; junction bases with no gene match: 6. The CDR3 loop reads CASSLGDRGGTTEAFF. The CDR3 DNA reads TGTGCCAGCAGCTTAGGGGACAGGGGTGGGACCACTGAAGCTTTCTTT. Full variable domain (missing parts from reference TRBV7-2 and TRBJ1-1): GAGVSQSPSNKVTEKGKDVELRCDPISGHTALYWYRQSLGQGLEFLIYFQGNSAPDKSGLPSDRFSAERTGGSVSTLTIQRTQQEDSAVYLCASSLGDRGGTTEAFFGQGTRLTVV.

This clonotype was seen a few times. The CDR3 DNA sequence: TGCGCCAGCAGCTGGGGGACAGGGGTGAATGGCTACACCTTC. Translated: CASSWGTGVNGYTF. V and J are TRBV5-1 and TRBJ1-2, with TRBD1 matching 10 bases. Losses at the gene ends were 3 bases for V and 6 bases for J; bases not matched to a gene: 5. Germline CDR1 is SGHRS and CDR2 is YFSETQ. This CDR3 region has 14 residues. The full variable domain, rest sourced from reference TRBV5-1 and TRBJ1-2, is KAGVTQTPRYLIKTRGQQVTLSCSPISGHRSVSWYQQTPGQGLQFLFEYFSETQRNKGNFPGRFSGRQFSNSRSEMNVSTLELGDSALYLCASSWGTGVNGYTFGSGTRLTVV.

This sequence joins TRBV9 and TRBJ2-1; TRBD2 might be the D (7 bases). Trimming stripped 2 bases from V and 6 bases from J, with 15 bases between. Germline assignment: CDR1 SGDLS and CDR2 YYNGEE. The CDR3 contains 15 residues. CDR3 protein: CASSVRRGLSNEQFF. The DNA of the CDR3 is TGTGCCAGCAGCGTCAGGCGGGGGCTCTCCAATGAGCAGTTCTTC.